The 26 T cell receptor beta chains in this list originate from one sample, sequenced in a study of human T cells and chemical hapten exposure. Total RNA was isolated from whole blood that had not been fractionated. TCRdb used MiXCR to reprocess the 5' RACE reads, holding one entry per CDR3 protein. The table lists about 81,000 distinct CDR3 sequences, approximately 7.7% of them singletons, with approximately 2.1% in the top ten. All receptors derive from a male donor in good health.

The table lists this clonotype with many counts. This sequence joins TRBV20-1 and TRBJ2-3; 7 bases fit TRBD1. The CDR3 extends over 11 amino acids. Germline V gene sequence: CDR1 DFQATT, CDR2 SNEGSKA (reference sequence). The CDR3 here is CEDRAADTQYF. CDR3 coding DNA: TGCGAAGACAGGGCCGCAGATACGCAGTATTTT.

The chain employs TRBV3-1 and TRBJ1-4, with a possible D match to TRBD1 (6 bases). The germline CDR1 and CDR2 sequences are LGHDT and YNNKEL (reference sequence). The CDR3 runs to 15 residues. The ends were cut back, 2 bases at V and 4 bases at J, with 11 bases in the middle. CDR3 sequence: CASSQLQGNNEKLFF. CDR3 bases: TGTGCCAGCAGCCAACTACAGGGAAATAATGAAAAACTGTTTTTT.

This clonotype was detected a few times. CDR3 in DNA: TGTGCCAGCAGTGAAAGAACAGCATCTTCTAGCACAGATACGCAGTATTTT. Protein: CASSERTASSSTDTQYF. V usage is TRBV2 and J usage is TRBJ2-3; D gene uncertain. The length of the CDR3 is 17 residues. V lost 2 bases and J lost 0, with 15 bases in between. Germline V gene lookup returns CDR1 SNHLY and CDR2 FYNNEI.

The chain combines TRBV7-2 with TRBJ2-7; 11 bases are a match to TRBD2. The J segment lost 2 bases and the V segment lost 0 bases, leaving 3 bases of the junction unmatched. Germline CDR1 SGHTA, CDR2 FQGNSA. This CDR3 comprises 16 residues. The CDR3 reads CASSLASTSGTYEQYF. DNA for the CDR3: TGTGCCAGCAGCTTAGCGTCGACTAGCGGGACCTACGAGCAGTACTTC.

In its sample, this clonotype was seen a few times. The J gene is TRBJ2-7, the V gene TRBV6-6; perhaps TRBD1 as D (6 bases). Germline V CDR1 and CDR2: MNHNY, SVGAGI (reference sequence). The ends were cut back, 6 bases at V and 4 bases at J, with 16 bases in the middle. The CDR3 is 14 residues long. CDR3 coding DNA: TGTGCCAGCAGCCCCACAGGGTTTGGGTACGAGCAGTACTTC. It translates to CASSPTGFGYEQYF.

This clonotype was observed many times. The J gene is TRBJ2-1, the V gene TRBV15; D is perhaps TRBD1 (5 bases). The V and J ends lost 6 bases and 8 bases respectively, with 17 bases between them. The CDR3 is 14 residues long. From germline, CDR1 is LNHNV and CDR2 YYDKDF (reference sequence). As DNA, the CDR3 is TGTGCCACCAGTCTGGTCCAGACCAGGGATGAGCAGTTCTTC. This gives the protein CATSLVQTRDEQFF.

This clonotype was recorded at least ten times. The gene calls are TRBV7-9 and TRBJ1-5; D is possibly TRBD1 (6 bases). V lost 5 bases and J lost 5, with 10 bases in between. Per germline, CDR1 SEHNR and CDR2 FQNEAQ (reference sequence). The CDR3 loop spans 13 amino acids. Here the CDR3 DNA reads TGTGCCAGCAGCCTGGACAGTTATCAGCCCCAGCATTTT. Protein product: CASSLDSYQPQHF.

The chain links TRBV25-1 to TRBJ2-5, with D uncertain. CDR1 and CDR2 (germline): MGHDK, SYGVNS. The CDR3 extends over 14 amino acids. V shed 5 bases and J shed 7 bases, with 17 bases lying between them. The CDR3 here is CASSPEGRSGTQYF. CDR3 nucleotide sequence: TGTGCCAGCAGTCCCGAAGGTCGTAGTGGGACCCAGTACTTC.

Many counts were recorded for this clonotype. The chain uses TRBV20-1 and TRBJ2-1; TRBD2 matches at 11 bases. Looked up from germline, CDR1 is DFQATT and CDR2 is SNEGSKA (reference sequence). CDR3 size: 17 residues. J was trimmed by 5 bases and V by 2 bases; bases with no gene match: 11. CDR3 sequence reads: CSARNWVAGGPNNEQFF. CDR3 bases: TGCAGTGCTAGAAATTGGGTAGCGGGAGGGCCAAACAATGAGCAGTTCTTC.

The chain uses TRBV9 and TRBJ2-2; 10 nucleotides line up with TRBD2. V was pared by 2 bases and J by 7 bases, with 8 bases of the junction left unmatched. CDR3 length: 16 residues. Per the germline V gene, CDR1 is SGDLS and CDR2 is YYNGEE. The chain's CDR3 is CASSVSAGGDRGELFF. The DNA for the CDR3 is TGTGCCAGCAGCGTTTCAGCGGGGGGGGACCGCGGGGAGCTGTTTTTT.

This clonotype was counted many times. The chain uses TRBV6-6 and TRBJ2-7; 9 bases match TRBD2. CDR3 length equals 16 residues. The junction had 8 bases not matched to a gene; V was cut back by 0 bases and J by 5 bases. Germline assignment: CDR1 MNHNY and CDR2 SVGAGI (reference sequence). CDR3 nucleotide sequence: TGTGCCAGCAGTTACTCAACGTTTAGCGGGAGTGACGAGCAGTACTTC. It translates to CASSYSTFSGSDEQYF.

The V call is TRBV6-6, the J call TRBJ1-6; unclear D gene. Trimming took off 3 bases at V and 13 bases at J, with 13 bases between the two ends. This CDR3 has 13 amino acids. Looked up from germline, CDR1 is MNHNY and CDR2 is SVGAGI (reference sequence). CDR3 DNA: TGTGCCAGCAGTTATCGAGAAGGAGGGCCCCTCCACTTT. Protein sequence: CASSYREGGPLHF.

This clonotype has just a few counts. The gene calls are TRBV4-2 and TRBJ1-1; D is unclear. CDR3 length: 14 amino acids. CDR1 LGHNA and CDR2 YNFKEQ come from the germline V gene. The V and J ends lost 0 bases and 10 bases respectively, with 15 bases between them. The CDR3 loop is CASSQDGQDEGAFF. For the CDR3, the DNA is TGTGCCAGCAGCCAAGATGGCCAGGATGAAGGAGCTTTCTTT.

This clonotype has ten or more counts. This chain connects TRBV20-1 to TRBJ2-1, with no clear D. Trimming shortened V by 2 bases and J by 8 bases, and 16 bases separated the two germline ends. Per germline, CDR1 DFQATT and CDR2 SNEGSKA (reference sequence). There are 14 residues in the CDR3. The DNA of the CDR3 is TGCAGTGCTAGAAGTCTCACCCGTACTTATGAGCAGTTCTTC. Protein: CSARSLTRTYEQFF.

This clonotype was recorded at least ten times. This chain connects TRBV29-1 to TRBJ1-5, with D possibly TRBD1 on 5 matching bases. The CDR3 has 13 amino acids. CDR1 and CDR2 (germline): SQVTM, ANQGSEA. V was shortened by 7 bases and J by 7 bases, with 17 bases between the two germline ends. This chain's CDR3 is CSGGGGVGQPQHF. The CDR3 DNA is TGCAGCGGGGGGGGAGGGGTCGGACAGCCCCAGCATTTT.

The chain combines TRBV7-9 with TRBJ2-7; D unclear. The CDR3 totals 13 residues. With 5 bases removed from V and 3 bases from J, the gap between germline ends came to 11 bases. Germline V gene sequence: CDR1 SEHNR, CDR2 FQNEAQ (reference sequence). The CDR3 reads CASSLTTDYEQYF. DNA of the CDR3: TGTGCCAGCAGCCTCACCACAGACTACGAGCAGTACTTC.

The chain has TRBV27 and TRBJ1-1; the D is unclear. The V end was cut by 5 bases, the J end by 0 bases, with 16 bases between. The CDR3 has 16 amino acids. The V gene's germline CDR1 is MNHEY and CDR2 SMNVEV (reference sequence). The chain's CDR3 is CASSNHSSFMNTEAFF. CDR3 bases: TGTGCCAGCAGTAATCACTCCTCTTTCATGAACACTGAAGCTTTCTTT.

The chain has TRBV27 and TRBJ1-2; D gene uncertain. Trimming took off 2 bases at V and 0 bases at J, with 10 bases between the two ends. The CDR3 is 15 residues long. Per the germline V gene, CDR1 is MNHEY and CDR2 is SMNVEV (reference sequence). This CDR3 reads CASSLRRNSNYGYTF. In DNA, the CDR3 is TGTGCCAGCAGTTTAAGGCGGAATTCTAACTATGGCTACACCTTC.

In this sample, this clonotype turned up many times. This rearrangement joins TRBV7-9 to TRBJ2-7, with D possibly TRBD2 on 6 matching bases. V was cut by 3 bases and J by 7 bases, with 13 bases left in between. Germline values: CDR1 SEHNR, CDR2 FQNEAQ (reference sequence). The CDR3 is made up of 13 amino acids. The CDR3 loop reads CASSFGGLEEQYF. CDR3 sequence (DNA): TGTGCCAGCAGCTTTGGGGGGTTGGAAGAGCAGTACTTC.

The chain carries TRBV11-3 and TRBJ2-7; 11 nucleotides align to TRBD2. J was trimmed by 2 bases and V by 5 bases; bases with no gene match: 5. Germline V gene lookup returns CDR1 SGHNT and CDR2 YENEEA. The CDR3 runs 15 residues. CDR3 DNA: TGTGCCAGCAGCGCCGGGACTAGCGGAACCTACGAGCAGTACTTC. As protein: CASSAGTSGTYEQYF. Drawing the rest from reference TRBV11-3 and TRBJ2-7, the complete variable domain is EAGVVQSPRYKIIEKKQPVAFWCNPISGHNTLYWYLQNLGQGPELLIRYENEEAVDDSQLPKDRFSAERLKGVDSTLKIQPAELGDSAVYLCASSAGTSGTYEQYFGPGTRLTVT.

This clonotype was seen a handful of times. The chain joins TRBV7-9 to TRBJ2-5; 10 nucleotides align to TRBD1. V dropped 4 bases and J dropped 4; count of bases not matched to a gene: 6. Germline CDR1 is SEHNR and CDR2 is FQNEAQ (reference sequence). The CDR3 runs 15 residues. CDR3 amino acids: CASSSPDRGPETQYF. CDR3 nucleotide sequence: TGTGCCAGCAGCTCACCTGACAGGGGGCCAGAGACCCAGTACTTC.

Only a few counts were recorded for this clonotype. The J gene is TRBJ2-1, the V gene TRBV12-3 or TRBV12-4; 9 nucleotides agree with TRBD1. V trimming: 5 bases; J trimming: 0 bases; junction bases outside the gene matches: 8. This CDR3 spans 17 amino acids. The CDR3 region is CASSTGGPFSSYNEQFF. The CDR3, as DNA: TGTGCCAGCAGTACAGGGGGCCCTTTTAGCTCCTACAATGAGCAGTTCTTC.

This clonotype has a count of ten or more. The chain employs TRBV7-9 and TRBJ1-1, with 10 positions matching TRBD1. Per germline, CDR1 SEHNR and CDR2 FQNEAQ (reference sequence). This CDR3 comprises 15 residues. Trimming removed 1 base from V and 1 base from J; junction bases left unmatched: 0. CDR3 coding DNA: TGTGCCAGCAGCTTAGGACAGGGGGCGAACACTGAAGCTTTCTTT. Protein: CASSLGQGANTEAFF. Full variable domain (missing parts from reference TRBV7-9 and TRBJ1-1): DTGVSQNPRHKITKRGQNVTFRCDPISEHNRLYWYRQTLGQGPEFLTYFQNEAQLEKSRLLSDRFSAERPKGSFSTLEIQRTEQGDSAMYLCASSLGQGANTEAFFGQGTRLTVV.

In this sample, this clonotype turned up a few times. The rearrangement links TRBV6-2 or TRBV6-3 to TRBJ2-7; 7 bases line up with TRBD2. With 5 bases clipped from V and 4 bases from J, the junction kept 8 bases outside the gene matches. Germline loops: CDR1 MNHEY, CDR2 SVGEGT. The CDR3 runs 14 residues. The CDR3 protein is CASSTPGLPYEQYF. CDR3 DNA: TGTGCCAGCAGTACCCCGGGACTACCTTACGAGCAGTACTTC.

This clonotype was detected only a few times. The chain uses TRBV29-1 and TRBJ1-3; 10 bases match TRBD1. The CDR3 contains 11 residues. Germline loops: CDR1 SQVTM, CDR2 ANQGSEA. The V segment lost 6 bases and the J segment 8 bases; nucleotides outside the gene matches: 1. CDR3 protein: CSVGQGHTIYF. Here the CDR3 DNA reads TGCAGCGTGGGACAGGGGCACACCATATATTTT. Drawing the rest from reference TRBV29-1 and TRBJ1-3, the complete variable domain is SAVISQKPSRDICQRGTSLTIQCQVDSQVTMMFWYRQQPGQSLTLIATANQGSEATYESGFVIDKFPISRPNLTFSTLTVSNMSPEDSSIYLCSVGQGHTIYFGEGSWLTVV.

V gene TRBV30 combines with J gene TRBJ2-2; no firm D call. The CDR3 consists of 14 residues. The germline V gene encodes CDR1 GTSNPN and CDR2 SVGIG (reference sequence). V was trimmed by 0 bases and J by 5 bases, leaving 10 bases between them. CDR3 DNA sequence: TGTGCCTGGAGTGTAGCCAGGTCAACCGGGGAGCTGTTTTTT. It codes for CAWSVARSTGELFF.